A single sample gave rise to the 21 T cell receptor beta chains below, sequenced in a study of cytomegalovirus exposure and HLA in healthy donors. The primer mix had 60 Vbeta and 13 Jbeta primers. Generated by immunoSEQ multiplex PCR, the TCRdb table keeps only in-frame clones and is missing some. Of about 82,000 clones listed, around 77% are singletons. The sequenced sample consisted of PBMCs. The receptors were sampled from a man between 45 and 60 years old in good health and CMV-seronegative.

Only a few counts were recorded for this clone. J is TRBJ2-2 and V is TRBV10-3, with D maybe TRBD2 (6 bases). Germline V gene sequence: CDR1 ENHRY, CDR2 SYGVKD. The CDR3 is 14 residues long. The V and J ends lost 4 bases and 4 bases respectively, with 10 bases between them. Here the CDR3 reads CAISARDPTGELFF. The CDR3 bases are TGTGCCATCAGTGCGCGGGACCCCACCGGGGAGCTGTTTTTT.

In the case of this clone: Other DNA variants within this sample encode the same CDR3. The chain links TRBV29-1 to TRBJ2-3; TRBD2 might be the D (7 bases). V gave up 3 bases and J gave up 3 bases, with 10 bases separating them. Germline CDR1 SQVTM, CDR2 ANQGSEA. The CDR3 has 13 residues. The CDR3 loop is CSVERGGTDTQYF. CDR3 bases: TGCAGCGTTGAGAGGGGGGGAACAGATACGCAGTATTTT.

The V call is TRBV7-9, the J call TRBJ1-6, with TRBD1 matching over 8 bases. Germline CDR1 and CDR2: SEHNR and FQNEAQ (reference sequence). The length of the CDR3 is 17 residues. V trimming: 5 bases; J trimming: 10 bases; junction bases outside the gene matches: 16. This chain's CDR3 is CASSPDRGRGYESPLHF. Written as DNA, the CDR3 is TGTGCCAGCAGCCCCGACAGGGGCCGCGGGTACGAATCACCCCTCCACTTT.

This sequence joins TRBV6-5 and TRBJ2-2, with TRBD1 matching 8 bases. V was clipped by 6 bases and J by 6 bases; unmatched bases: 6. This CDR3 is 14 amino acids long. Germline CDR1 is MNHEY and CDR2 is SVGAGI. CDR3 DNA sequence: TGTGCCAGCAGACGGACAGGGTCGGCCGGGGAGCTGTTTTTT. It codes for CASRRTGSAGELFF.

The chain uses TRBV9 and TRBJ1-6, with D tentatively TRBD1 (5 bases). Germline values: CDR1 SGDLS, CDR2 YYNGEE. V dropped 0 bases and J dropped 3 bases, with 7 bases sitting between them. The length of the CDR3 is 15 residues. The CDR3 here is CASSVAQGYNSPLHF. CDR3 DNA: TGTGCCAGCAGCGTAGCGCAGGGCTATAATTCACCCCTCCACTTT.

In DNA, the CDR3 is TGTGCCAGCAGCTTAGGAGGGAACACCGGGGAGCTGTTTTTT. It translates to CASSLGGNTGELFF. The V gene is TRBV11-3, the J gene TRBJ2-2; D is undetermined. Germline V CDR1 and CDR2: SGHNT, YENEEA. This CDR3 comprises 14 residues. V lost 1 base and J lost 1, with 4 bases in between.

This clone was counted only a few times. DNA for the CDR3: TGTGCCATCAGTGCCCAAAGGGACAGTGAAGCTTTCTTT. Its translation is CAISAQRDSEAFF. V usage is TRBV10-3 and J usage is TRBJ1-1; TRBD1 agrees at 7 bases. J gave up 7 bases and V 4 bases, and 6 bases lay outside the gene matches. Germline V gives CDR1 ENHRY, CDR2 SYGVKD. The CDR3 extends over 13 amino acids.

In regard to this clone: As the CDR3 is not closed by the conserved phenylalanine or tryptophan, this likely results from a read error. The rearrangement joins TRBV5-6 to TRBJ1-6; D may be TRBD1 (5 bases). CDR3 length: 15 amino acids. Trimming removed 4 bases at V and 5 bases at J, with 13 bases between. Germline V gene lookup returns CDR1 SGHDT and CDR2 YYEEEE. CDR3 protein: CASSKGFGDNSPLHL. CDR3 nucleotide sequence: TGTGCCAGCAGCAAGGGGTTTGGGGATAATTCACCCCTCCACCTT.

The genes are TRBV6-1 and TRBJ2-3; 11 bases match TRBD2. Trimming at V came to 8 bases and at J to 4 bases, leaving 5 bases not matched to a gene. Per germline, CDR1 MNHNS and CDR2 SASEGT. The CDR3 spans 14 residues. The CDR3 sequence: CASGWTSGPDTQYF. In nucleotides, the CDR3 is TGTGCCAGCGGTTGGACTAGCGGGCCAGATACGCAGTATTTT.

This chain links TRBV25-1 with TRBJ1-3, with D possibly matching TRBD1 (6 bases). CDR3 length equals 13 residues. The germline CDR1 and CDR2 sequences are MGHDK and SYGVNS. Trimming shortened V by 8 bases and J by 0 bases, and 8 bases separated the two germline ends. CDR3 in DNA: TGTGCCAGCGCCAGGGGCTCTGGAAACACCATATATTTT. Amino acids: CASARGSGNTIYF.

In regard to this clone: Distinct nucleotide sequences in the sample also encode this CDR3. The CDR3 reads CASSLRVLPYGYTF. The CDR3 DNA follows: TGCGCCAGCTCGTTGCGAGTTTTACCCTATGGCTACACCTTC. This sequence joins TRBV23-1 and TRBJ1-2; no clear D gene. TRBV23-1 has ORF status, its function being uncertain. The V gene lost 8 bases and the J gene lost 4 bases, with 17 bases spanning the gap. The CDR3 loop spans 14 amino acids.

This chain links TRBV18 with TRBJ2-7; TRBD1 might be the D (6 bases). Germline-derived CDR1 and CDR2 are KGHSH and LQKENI. Trimming pared 2 bases from V and 3 bases from J, leaving 8 bases between. The CDR3 runs 13 residues. The CDR3 DNA follows: TGTGCCAGCTCACCAAGGACAGACTACGAGCAGTACTTC. Amino acids: CASSPRTDYEQYF.

In this sample, this clone turned up a few times. This rearrangement joins TRBV4-1 to TRBJ2-1, with TRBD2 identical over 14 bases. This CDR3 is 16 amino acids long. Germline CDR1 and CDR2: MGHRA and YSYEKL. V lost 4 bases to trimming and J lost 5 bases; unmatched junction nucleotides: 4. The CDR3 is CASSRGTSGSNNEQFF. The DNA of the CDR3 is TGCGCCAGCAGCCGCGGGACTAGCGGGAGCAACAATGAGCAGTTCTTC.

This chain links TRBV5-4 with TRBJ1-2; TRBD1 agrees at 9 bases. This CDR3 has 16 residues. V shed 1 base, J shed 0 bases, and the junction held 4 bases outside the gene matches. Germline V gene lookup returns CDR1 SGHNT and CDR2 YYREEE (reference sequence). The CDR3 reads CASSLTGGKANYGYTF. In nucleotides, the CDR3 is TGTGCCAGCAGCTTGACAGGGGGCAAAGCTAACTATGGCTACACCTTC. The entire variable domain, with the rest obtained from reference TRBV5-4 and TRBJ1-2, is as follows: ETGVTQSPTHLIKTRGQQVTLRCSSQSGHNTVSWYQQALGQGPQFIFQYYREEENGRGNFPPRFSGLQFPNYSSELNVNALELDDSALYLCASSLTGGKANYGYTFGSGTRLTVV.

The chain joins TRBV29-1 to TRBJ1-4, with 11 bases matching TRBD1. The CDR3 spans 17 residues. V shed 6 bases and J 2 bases; nucleotides not matched to a gene: 11. Germline loops: CDR1 SQVTM, CDR2 ANQGSEA. The CDR3 sequence: CSVPAGTGGSTNEKLFF. CDR3 sequence (DNA): TGCAGCGTACCCGCCGGGACAGGGGGGTCGACTAATGAAAAACTGTTTTTT.

V and J are TRBV6-5 and TRBJ2-7; D is perhaps TRBD2 (5 bases). Germline loops: CDR1 MNHEY, CDR2 SVGAGI. The CDR3 runs to 12 residues. Trimming pared 7 bases from V and 0 bases from J, leaving 7 bases between. CDR3 sequence reads: CASTGSSYEQYF. The CDR3, as DNA: TGTGCCAGCACTGGGAGCTCCTACGAGCAGTACTTC.

In this sample, this clone turned up a few times. This chain connects TRBV10-1 to TRBJ1-2; a weak D match, TRBD1 (6 bases). Trimming pared 6 bases from V and 2 bases from J, leaving 13 bases between. Germline assignment: CDR1 WNHNN and CDR2 SYGVQD (reference sequence). The CDR3 contains 14 residues. The CDR3 sequence: CASSPGTHNYGYTF. The DNA for the CDR3 is TGCGCCAGCAGCCCCGGGACACACAACTATGGCTACACCTTC.

Worth noting for this clone: Likely a read error: the CDR3 ends without its conserved phenylalanine or tryptophan. V gene TRBV28 combines with J gene TRBJ2-7, with D perhaps matching TRBD2 (5 bases). Trimming stripped 4 bases from V and 4 bases from J, with 14 bases between. CDR1 and CDR2 from the germline V gene are MDHEN and SYDVKM. CDR3 length: 14 amino acids. CDR3 sequence (DNA): TGTGCCAGCAGTTCACAGATAGCGATATACGAGCAGTACCTC. Encoded protein: CASSSQIAIYEQYL.

The J gene is TRBJ1-1, the V gene TRBV19, with D possibly being TRBD1 (6 bases). The CDR3 spans 14 residues. In germline, CDR1 is LNHDA, CDR2 SQIVND (reference sequence). The ends were cut back, 0 bases at V and 5 bases at J, with 10 bases in the middle. Here the CDR3 reads CASSIDRDRTEAFF. Here the CDR3 DNA reads TGTGCCAGTAGTATAGATCGAGACAGGACTGAAGCTTTCTTT. Drawing the rest from reference TRBV19 and TRBJ1-1, the complete variable domain is DGGITQSPKYLFRKEGQNVTLSCEQNLNHDAMYWYRQDPGQGLRLIYYSQIVNDFQKGDIAEGYSVSREKKESFPLTVTSAQKNPTAFYLCASSIDRDRTEAFFGQGTRLTVV.

The rearrangement links TRBV4-3 to TRBJ1-1; TRBD1 agrees at 7 bases. The CDR3 length is 14 residues. Germline CDR1 and CDR2: LGHNA and YSLEER. J gave up 6 bases and V 2 bases, and 6 bases lay outside the gene matches. The CDR3 DNA sequence: TGCGCCAGCAGCCAAATAGGGGGCGGGTCTGAAGCTTTCTTT. It encodes CASSQIGGGSEAFF.

This sequence joins TRBV5-4 and TRBJ1-1; D unclear. With 4 bases removed from V and 0 bases from J, the gap between germline ends came to 10 bases. This CDR3 region has 14 residues. Germline CDR1 reads SGHNT; CDR2 reads YYREEE (reference sequence). The DNA of the CDR3 is TGTGCCAGCAGCGGGAGTACCTTGAACACTGAAGCTTTCTTT. Protein product: CASSGSTLNTEAFF.